This T cell receptor (beta chain) emerged from a study of T cell responses to AZD1222 COVID-19 vaccine. About the research overall: The analysis combined second doses at about 4 or about 12 weeks. Study-wide results and limits: Baseline seropositives among AZD1222 recipients totaled only 5 to 7. The span of vaccine-associated CD4 TCRs extended across spike, with dominance at 160-218 and 743-854.

Sequenced by immunoSEQ multiplex PCR; TCRdb stores in-frame clones only, minus some. The table lists over 110,000 clones, about 92% of them singletons, with 3% to 3.5% in the top ten. This clone was detected once. Antigen unknown. The CDR3 totals 13 residues. V lost 10 bases to trimming and J lost 2 bases, with 11 bases between them. The source was peripheral blood, collected on day 0 of AZD1222 vaccination. The chain employs TRBV12-3 or TRBV12-4 and TRBJ2-2, with TRBD2 as a possible D gene (7 bases). The source is an adult in good health. The CDR3 DNA reads as TGTGCCACCCGGGGGGCCAACACCGGGGAGCTGTTTTTT. This translates into CATRGANTGELFF.